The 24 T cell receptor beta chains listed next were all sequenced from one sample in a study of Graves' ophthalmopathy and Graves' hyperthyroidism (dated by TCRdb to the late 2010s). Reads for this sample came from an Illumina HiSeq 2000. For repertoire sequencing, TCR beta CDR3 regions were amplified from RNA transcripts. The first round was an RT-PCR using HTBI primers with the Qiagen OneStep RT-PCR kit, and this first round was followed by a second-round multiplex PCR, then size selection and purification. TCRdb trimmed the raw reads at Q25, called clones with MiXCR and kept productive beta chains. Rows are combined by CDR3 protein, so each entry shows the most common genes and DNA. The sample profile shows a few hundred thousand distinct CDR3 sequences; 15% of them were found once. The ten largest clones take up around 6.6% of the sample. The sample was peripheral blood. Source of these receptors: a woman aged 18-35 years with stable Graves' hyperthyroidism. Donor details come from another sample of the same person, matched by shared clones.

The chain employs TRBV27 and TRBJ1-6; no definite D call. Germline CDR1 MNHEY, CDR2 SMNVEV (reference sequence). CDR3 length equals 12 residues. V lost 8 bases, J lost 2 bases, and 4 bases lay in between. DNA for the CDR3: TGTGCCAGCGGCCCCTATAATTCACCCCTCCACTTT. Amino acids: CASGPYNSPLHF.

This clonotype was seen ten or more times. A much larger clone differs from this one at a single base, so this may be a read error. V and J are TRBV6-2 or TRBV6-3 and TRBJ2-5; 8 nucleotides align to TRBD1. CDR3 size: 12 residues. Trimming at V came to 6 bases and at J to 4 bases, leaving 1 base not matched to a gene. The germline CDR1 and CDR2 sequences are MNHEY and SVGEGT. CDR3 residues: CASRTGVETQYF. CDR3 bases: TGTGCCAGCAGGACAGGGGTAGAGACCCAGTACTTC.

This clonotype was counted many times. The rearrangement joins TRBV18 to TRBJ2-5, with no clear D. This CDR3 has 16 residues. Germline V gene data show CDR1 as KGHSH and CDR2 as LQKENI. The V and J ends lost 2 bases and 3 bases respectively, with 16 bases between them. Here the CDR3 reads CASSPKPGIRKETQYF. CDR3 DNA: TGTGCCAGCTCACCAAAGCCAGGCATAAGGAAAGAGACCCAGTACTTC.

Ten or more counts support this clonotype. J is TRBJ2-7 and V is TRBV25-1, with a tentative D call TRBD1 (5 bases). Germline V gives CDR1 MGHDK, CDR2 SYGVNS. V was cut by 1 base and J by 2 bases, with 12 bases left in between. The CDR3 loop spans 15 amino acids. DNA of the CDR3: TGTGCCAGCAGTGAATCAGGGCATTTCCCCTACGAGCAGTACTTC. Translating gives CASSESGHFPYEQYF.

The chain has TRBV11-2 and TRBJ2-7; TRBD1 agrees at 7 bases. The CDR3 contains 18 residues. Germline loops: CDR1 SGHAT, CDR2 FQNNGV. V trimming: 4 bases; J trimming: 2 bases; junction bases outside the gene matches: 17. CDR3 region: CASSSISRNRGNAYEQYF. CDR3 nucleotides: TGTGCCAGCAGCTCGATATCACGAAACAGGGGAAATGCCTACGAGCAGTACTTC.

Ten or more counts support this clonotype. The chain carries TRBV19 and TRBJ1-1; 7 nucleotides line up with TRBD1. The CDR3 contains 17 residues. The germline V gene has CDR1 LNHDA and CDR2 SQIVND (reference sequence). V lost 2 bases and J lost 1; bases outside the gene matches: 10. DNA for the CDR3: TGTGCCAGTAGTATACCGGAGGGGGCAAGCTCGAACACTGAAGCTTTCTTT. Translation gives CASSIPEGASSNTEAFF.

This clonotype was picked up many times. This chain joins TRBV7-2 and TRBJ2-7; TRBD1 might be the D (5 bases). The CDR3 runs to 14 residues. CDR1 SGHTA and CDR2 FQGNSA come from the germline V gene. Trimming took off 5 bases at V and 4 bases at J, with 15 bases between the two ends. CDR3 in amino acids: CASSPRGRAYEQYF. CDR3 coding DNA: TGTGCCAGCAGCCCAAGGGGCAGGGCGTACGAGCAGTACTTC.

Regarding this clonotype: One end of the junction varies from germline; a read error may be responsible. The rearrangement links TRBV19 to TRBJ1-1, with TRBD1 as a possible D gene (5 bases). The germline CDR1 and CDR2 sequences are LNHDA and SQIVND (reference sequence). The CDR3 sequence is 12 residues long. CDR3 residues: CASTVSDTDAFF. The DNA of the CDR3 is TGTGCCAGTACCGTTTCGGACACTGATGCTTTCTTT.

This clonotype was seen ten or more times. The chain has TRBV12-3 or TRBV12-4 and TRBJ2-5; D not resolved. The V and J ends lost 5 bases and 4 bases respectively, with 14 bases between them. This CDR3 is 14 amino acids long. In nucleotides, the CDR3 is TGTGCCAGCAGTCTCGAGGCCCCCGGAGAGACCCAGTACTTC. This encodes CASSLEAPGETQYF.

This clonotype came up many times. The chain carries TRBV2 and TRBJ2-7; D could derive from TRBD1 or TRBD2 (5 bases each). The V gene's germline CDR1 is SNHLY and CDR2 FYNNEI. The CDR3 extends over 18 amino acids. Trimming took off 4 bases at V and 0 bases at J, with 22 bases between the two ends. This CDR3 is CASSVTWTRDRYSYEQYF. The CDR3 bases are TGTGCCAGCAGTGTAACCTGGACTCGGGACCGCTACTCCTACGAGCAGTACTTC. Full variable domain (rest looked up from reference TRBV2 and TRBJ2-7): EPEVTQTPSHQVTQMGQEVILRCVPISNHLYFYWYRQILGQKVEFLVSFYNNEISEKSEIFDDQFSVERPDGSNFTLKIRSTKLEDSAMYFCASSVTWTRDRYSYEQYFGPGTRLTVT.

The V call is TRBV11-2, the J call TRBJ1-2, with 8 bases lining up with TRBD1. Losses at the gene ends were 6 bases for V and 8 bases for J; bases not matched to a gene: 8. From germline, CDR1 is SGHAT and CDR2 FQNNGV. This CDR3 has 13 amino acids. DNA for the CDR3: TGTGCCAGCAGTTGGGGGACAGGCGGCGGCTACACCTTC. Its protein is CASSWGTGGGYTF.

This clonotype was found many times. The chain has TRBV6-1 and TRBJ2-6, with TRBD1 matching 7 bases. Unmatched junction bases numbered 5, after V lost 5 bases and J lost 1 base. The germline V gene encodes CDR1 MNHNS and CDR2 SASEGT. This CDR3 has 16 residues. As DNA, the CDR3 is TGTGCCAGCAGTCGAGTCAGGGGGTCTGGGGCCAACGTCCTGACTTTC. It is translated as CASSRVRGSGANVLTF.

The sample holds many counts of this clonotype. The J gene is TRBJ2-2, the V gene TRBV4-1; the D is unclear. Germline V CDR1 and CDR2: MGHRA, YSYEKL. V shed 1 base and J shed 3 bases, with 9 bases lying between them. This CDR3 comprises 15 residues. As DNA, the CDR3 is TGCGCCAGCAGCCAAGCTTCCGGCTACACCGGGGAGCTGTTTTTT. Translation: CASSQASGYTGELFF.

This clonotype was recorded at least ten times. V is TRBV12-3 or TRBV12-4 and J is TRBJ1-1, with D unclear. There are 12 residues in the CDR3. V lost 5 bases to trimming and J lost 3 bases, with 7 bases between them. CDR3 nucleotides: TGTGCCAGCAGTGCGGGATACACTGAAGCTTTCTTT. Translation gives CASSAGYTEAFF.

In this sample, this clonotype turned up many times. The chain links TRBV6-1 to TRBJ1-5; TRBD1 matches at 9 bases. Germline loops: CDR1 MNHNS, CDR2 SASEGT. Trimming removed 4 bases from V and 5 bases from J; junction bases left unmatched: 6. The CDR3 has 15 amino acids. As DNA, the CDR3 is TGTGCCAGCAGTGTGCCCGGGACAGGGCATCAGCCCCAGCATTTT. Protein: CASSVPGTGHQPQHF.

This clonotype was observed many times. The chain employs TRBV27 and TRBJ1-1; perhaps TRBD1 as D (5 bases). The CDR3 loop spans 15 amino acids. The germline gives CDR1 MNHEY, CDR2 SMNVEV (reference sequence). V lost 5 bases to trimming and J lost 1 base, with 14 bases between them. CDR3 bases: TGTGCCAGCAGTCCTCGCTCCGGGACGAACACTGAAGCTTTCTTT. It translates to CASSPRSGTNTEAFF.

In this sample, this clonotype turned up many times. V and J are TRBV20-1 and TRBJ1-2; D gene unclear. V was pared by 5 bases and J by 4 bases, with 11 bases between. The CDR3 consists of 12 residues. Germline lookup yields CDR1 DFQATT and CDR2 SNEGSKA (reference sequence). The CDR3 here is CSALKGPYGYTF. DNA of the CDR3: TGCAGTGCTCTTAAGGGCCCCTATGGCTACACCTTC.

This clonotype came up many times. The CDR3 region has the DNA TGCAGTGCACCCGGGACCGCTGAAGCTTTCTTT. Protein product: CSAPGTAEAFF. The chain couples TRBV20-1 to TRBJ1-1; TRBD1 might be the D (5 bases). Deletions cut 6 bases from V and 6 bases from J, with 11 bases between. Germline CDR1 reads DFQATT; CDR2 reads SNEGSKA (reference sequence). This CDR3 has 11 amino acids.

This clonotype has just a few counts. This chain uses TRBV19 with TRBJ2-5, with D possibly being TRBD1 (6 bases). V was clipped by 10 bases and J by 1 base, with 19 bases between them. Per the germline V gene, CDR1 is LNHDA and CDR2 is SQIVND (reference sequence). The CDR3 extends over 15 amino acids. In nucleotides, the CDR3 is TGTGCCACCGCCTCAGTTACAGGGACCCAAGAGACCCAGTACTTC. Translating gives CATASVTGTQETQYF.

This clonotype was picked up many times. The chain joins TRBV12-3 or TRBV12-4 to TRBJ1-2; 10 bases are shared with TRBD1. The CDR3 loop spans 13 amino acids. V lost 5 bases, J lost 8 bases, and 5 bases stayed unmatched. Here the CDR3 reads CASSATGGIGYTF. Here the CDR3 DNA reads TGTGCCAGCAGTGCGACAGGGGGCATCGGCTACACCTTC.

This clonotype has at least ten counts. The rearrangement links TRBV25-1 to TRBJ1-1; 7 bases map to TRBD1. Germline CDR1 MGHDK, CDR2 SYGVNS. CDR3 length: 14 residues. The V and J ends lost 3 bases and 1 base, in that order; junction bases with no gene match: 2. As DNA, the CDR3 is TGTGCCAGCAGTGAGCAGGGGGGGAACACTGAAGCTTTCTTT. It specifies CASSEQGGNTEAFF.

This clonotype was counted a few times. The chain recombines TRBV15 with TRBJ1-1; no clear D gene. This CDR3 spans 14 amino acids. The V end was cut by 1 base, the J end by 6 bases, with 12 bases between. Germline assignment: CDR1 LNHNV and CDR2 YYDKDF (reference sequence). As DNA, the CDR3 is TGTGCCACCAGCAGAGTCCCCCAGGCCCCTGAAGCTTTCTTT. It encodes CATSRVPQAPEAFF.

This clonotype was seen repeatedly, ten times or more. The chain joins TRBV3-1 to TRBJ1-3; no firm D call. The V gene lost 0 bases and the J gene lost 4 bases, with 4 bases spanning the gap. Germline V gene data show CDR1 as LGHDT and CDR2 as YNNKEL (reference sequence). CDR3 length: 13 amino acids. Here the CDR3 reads CASSQDRGNTIYF. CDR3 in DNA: TGTGCCAGCAGCCAAGACCGCGGAAACACCATATATTTT.

CDR3: CASIGWSGGSSYEQYF. In nucleotides, the CDR3 is TGTGCCAGCATCGGGTGGAGCGGGGGGAGCTCCTACGAGCAGTACTTC. The chain combines TRBV2 with TRBJ2-7, with 9 bases lining up with TRBD2. V gave up 7 bases and J gave up 0 bases; unmatched junction bases: 10. Germline CDR1 reads SNHLY; CDR2 reads FYNNEI. This CDR3 contains 16 residues. Together with reference TRBV2 and TRBJ2-7, the CDR3 gives the full variable domain: EPEVTQTPSHQVTQMGQEVILRCVPISNHLYFYWYRQILGQKVEFLVSFYNNEISEKSEIFDDQFSVERPDGSNFTLKIRSTKLEDSAMYFCASIGWSGGSSYEQYFGPGTRLTVT.